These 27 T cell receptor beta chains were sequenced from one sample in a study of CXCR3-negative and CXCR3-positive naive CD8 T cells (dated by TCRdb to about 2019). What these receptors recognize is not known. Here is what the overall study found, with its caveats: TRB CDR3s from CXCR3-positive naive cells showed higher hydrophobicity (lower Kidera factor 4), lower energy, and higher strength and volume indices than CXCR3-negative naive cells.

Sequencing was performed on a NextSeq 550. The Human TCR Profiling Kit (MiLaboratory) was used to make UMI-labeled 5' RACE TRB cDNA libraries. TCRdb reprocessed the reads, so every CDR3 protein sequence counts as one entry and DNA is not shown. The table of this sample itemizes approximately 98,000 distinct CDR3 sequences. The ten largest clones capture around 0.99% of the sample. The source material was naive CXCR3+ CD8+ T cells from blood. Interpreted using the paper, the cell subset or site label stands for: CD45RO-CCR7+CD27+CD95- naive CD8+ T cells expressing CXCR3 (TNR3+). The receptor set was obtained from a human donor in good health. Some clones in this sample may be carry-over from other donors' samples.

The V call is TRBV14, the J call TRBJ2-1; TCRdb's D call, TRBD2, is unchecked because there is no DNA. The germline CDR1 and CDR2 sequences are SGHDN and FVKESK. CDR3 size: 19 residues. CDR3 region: CASSQGGTSGPLSYNEQFF.

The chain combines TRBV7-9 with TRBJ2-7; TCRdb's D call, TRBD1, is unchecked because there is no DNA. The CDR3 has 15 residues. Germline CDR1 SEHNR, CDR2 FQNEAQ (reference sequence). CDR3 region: CASSWPAQGFYEQYF.

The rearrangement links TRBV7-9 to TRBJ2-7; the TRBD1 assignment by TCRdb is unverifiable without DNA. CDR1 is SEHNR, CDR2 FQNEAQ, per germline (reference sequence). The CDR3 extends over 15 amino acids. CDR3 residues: CASSRQGLPNDEQYF.

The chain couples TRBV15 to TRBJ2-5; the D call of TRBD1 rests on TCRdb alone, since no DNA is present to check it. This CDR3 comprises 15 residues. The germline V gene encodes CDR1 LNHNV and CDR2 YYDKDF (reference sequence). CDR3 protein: CATSRDGGSQETQYF. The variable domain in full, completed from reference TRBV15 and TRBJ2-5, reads DAMVIQNPRYQVTQFGKPVTLSCSQTLNHNVMYWYQQKSSQAPKLLFHYYDKDFNNEADTPDNFQSRRPNTSFCFLDIRSPGLGDTAMYLCATSRDGGSQETQYFGPGTRLLVL.

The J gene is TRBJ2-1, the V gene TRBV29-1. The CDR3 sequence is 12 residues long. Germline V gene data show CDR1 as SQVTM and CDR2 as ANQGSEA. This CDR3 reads CSVEEVGNEQFF.

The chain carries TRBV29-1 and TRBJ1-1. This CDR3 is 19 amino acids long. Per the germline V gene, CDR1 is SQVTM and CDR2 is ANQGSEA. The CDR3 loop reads CSVEKGWTTSGGMNTEAFF.

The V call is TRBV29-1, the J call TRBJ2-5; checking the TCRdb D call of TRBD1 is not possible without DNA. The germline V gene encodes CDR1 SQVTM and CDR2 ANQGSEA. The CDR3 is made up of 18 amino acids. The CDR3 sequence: CSVEDLGTALRPQETQYF.

The CDR3: CASSLSLEIEAFF. The chain is built from TRBV27 and TRBJ1-1. Germline V CDR1 and CDR2: MNHEY, SMNVEV (reference sequence). This CDR3 has 13 amino acids.

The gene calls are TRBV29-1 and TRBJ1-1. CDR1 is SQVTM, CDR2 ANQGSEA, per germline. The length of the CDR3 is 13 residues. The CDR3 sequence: CSVWGSMNTEAFF.

The CDR3 sequence: CASSHRDGAYEQYF. V gene TRBV7-9 combines with J gene TRBJ2-7; TCRdb names TRBD1, which stays unverified in the absence of DNA. CDR1 SEHNR and CDR2 FQNEAQ come from the germline V gene (reference sequence). The CDR3 consists of 14 residues.

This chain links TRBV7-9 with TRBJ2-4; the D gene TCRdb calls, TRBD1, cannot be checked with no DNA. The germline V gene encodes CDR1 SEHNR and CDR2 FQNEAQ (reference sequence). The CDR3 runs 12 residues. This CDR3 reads CASSFWTPGVYF.

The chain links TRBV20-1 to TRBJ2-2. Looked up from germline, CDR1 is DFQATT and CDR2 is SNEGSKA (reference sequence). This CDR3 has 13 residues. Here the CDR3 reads CSARAFNTGELFF.

The CDR3 protein is CAISEATLHQAGDNEQFF. The chain uses TRBV10-3 and TRBJ2-1; TCRdb returns TRBD2, unconfirmable since there is no DNA. CDR1 is ENHRY, CDR2 SYGVKD, per germline. The CDR3 consists of 18 residues.

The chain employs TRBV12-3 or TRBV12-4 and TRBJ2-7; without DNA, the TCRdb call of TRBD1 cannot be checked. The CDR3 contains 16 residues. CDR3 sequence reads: CASSTQGAPTLYEQYF.

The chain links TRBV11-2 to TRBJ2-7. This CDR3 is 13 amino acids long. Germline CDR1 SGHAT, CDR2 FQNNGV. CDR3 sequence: CASSLPGLDEQYF.

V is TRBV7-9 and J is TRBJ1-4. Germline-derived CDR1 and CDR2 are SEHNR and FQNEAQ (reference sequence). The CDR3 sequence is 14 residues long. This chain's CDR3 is CASSLNFGEEKLFF. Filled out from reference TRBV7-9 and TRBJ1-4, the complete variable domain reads DTGVSQNPRHKITKRGQNVTFRCDPISEHNRLYWYRQTLGQGPEFLTYFQNEAQLEKSRLLSDRFSAERPKGSFSTLEIQRTEQGDSAMYLCASSLNFGEEKLFFGSGTQLSVL.

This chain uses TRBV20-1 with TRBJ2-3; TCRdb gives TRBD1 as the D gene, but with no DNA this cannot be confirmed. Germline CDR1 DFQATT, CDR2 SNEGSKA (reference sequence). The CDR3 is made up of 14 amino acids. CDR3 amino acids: CSASPGQGRDTQYF.

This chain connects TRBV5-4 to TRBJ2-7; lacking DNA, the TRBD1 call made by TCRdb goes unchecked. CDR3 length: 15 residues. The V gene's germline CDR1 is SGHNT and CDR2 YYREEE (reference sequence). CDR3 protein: CASSLDAGGGHEQYF.

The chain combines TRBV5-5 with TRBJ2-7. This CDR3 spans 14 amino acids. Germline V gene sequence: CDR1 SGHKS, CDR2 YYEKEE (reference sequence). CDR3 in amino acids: CASSFGGRTYEQYF.

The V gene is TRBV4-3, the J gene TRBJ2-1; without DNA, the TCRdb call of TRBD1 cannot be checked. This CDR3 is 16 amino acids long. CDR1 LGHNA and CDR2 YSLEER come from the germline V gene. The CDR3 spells CASSQDPRSPYNEQFF.

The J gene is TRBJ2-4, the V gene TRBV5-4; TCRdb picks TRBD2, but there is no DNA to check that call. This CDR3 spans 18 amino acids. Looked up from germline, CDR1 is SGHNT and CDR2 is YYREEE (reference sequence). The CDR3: CASSSAVGGGARITIQYF.

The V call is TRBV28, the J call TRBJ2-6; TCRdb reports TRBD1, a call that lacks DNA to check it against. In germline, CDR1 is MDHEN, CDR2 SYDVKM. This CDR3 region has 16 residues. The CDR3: CASREDRGSGANVLTF.

This CDR3 reads CASSQDRALVYEQYF. V is TRBV4-3 and J is TRBJ2-7. This CDR3 comprises 15 residues. CDR1 and CDR2 (germline): LGHNA, YSLEER.

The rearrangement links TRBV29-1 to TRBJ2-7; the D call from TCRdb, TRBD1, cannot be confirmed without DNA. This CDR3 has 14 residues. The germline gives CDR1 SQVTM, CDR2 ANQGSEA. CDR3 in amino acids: CSVGGGAQTYEQYF.

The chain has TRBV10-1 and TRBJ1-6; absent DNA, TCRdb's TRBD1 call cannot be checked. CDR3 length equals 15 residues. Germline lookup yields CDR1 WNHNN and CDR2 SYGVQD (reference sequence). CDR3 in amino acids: CASSFSGQTNSPLHF.

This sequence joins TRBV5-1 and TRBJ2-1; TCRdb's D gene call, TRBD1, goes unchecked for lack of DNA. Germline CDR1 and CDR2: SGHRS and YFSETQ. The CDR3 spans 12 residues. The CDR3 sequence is CASSFQGVEQFF.

The CDR3 reads CASSTSDGTGELFF. The J gene is TRBJ2-2, the V gene TRBV19; the D gene TCRdb calls, TRBD2, cannot be checked with no DNA. This CDR3 contains 14 residues. Germline values: CDR1 LNHDA, CDR2 SQIVND (reference sequence).